This TCR beta chain was observed in a study of blood T cell repertoires in COVID-19. At the level of the study: In each case, the material was cDNA or gDNA derived from T cells, B-cell-depleted T cells, or PBMCs.

Authors' processing steps: How many nucleated cells were present was estimated from reference gene primer amplification. Produced via immunoSEQ multiplex PCR; TCRdb's table is partial and in-frame only. For V, J and clone size, that table is used; D and trimming come from the DNA. The sample carries about 50,000 clones, more than 80% recorded once. The CDR3 sequence is 17 residues long. The germline CDR1 and CDR2 sequences are LGHDT and YNNKEL (reference sequence). The V and J ends lost 0 bases and 7 bases, in that order; junction bases with no gene match: 9. This clone was detected once. The J gene is TRBJ2-2, the V gene TRBV3-1 (or the pseudogene TRBV3-2), with 9 bases fitting TRBD2. The sample was peripheral blood. The clonotype originates from a man aged 55 to 70 with acute or convalescent COVID-19. CDR3 bases: TGTGCCAGCAGCCAAGAAGTAAGCGGGAGGATGGGCGGGGAGCTGTTTTTT. This encodes CASSQEVSGRMGGELFF.